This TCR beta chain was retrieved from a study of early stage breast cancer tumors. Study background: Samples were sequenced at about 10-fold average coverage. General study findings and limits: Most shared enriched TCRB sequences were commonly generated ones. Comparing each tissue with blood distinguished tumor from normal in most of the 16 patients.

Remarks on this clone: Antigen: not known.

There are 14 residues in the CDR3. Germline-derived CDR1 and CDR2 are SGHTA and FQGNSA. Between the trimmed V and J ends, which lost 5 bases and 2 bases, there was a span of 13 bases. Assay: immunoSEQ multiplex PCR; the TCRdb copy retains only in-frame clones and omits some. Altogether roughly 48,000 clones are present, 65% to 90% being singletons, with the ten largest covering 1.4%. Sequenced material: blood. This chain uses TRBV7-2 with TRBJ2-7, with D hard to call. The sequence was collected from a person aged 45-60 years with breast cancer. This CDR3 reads CASSLSRNTYEQYF. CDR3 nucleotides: TGTGCCAGCAGCCTATCCCGGAACACCTACGAGCAGTACTTC. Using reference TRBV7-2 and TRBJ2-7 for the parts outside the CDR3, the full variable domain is GAGVSQSPSNKVTEKGKDVELRCDPISGHTALYWYRQSLGQGLEFLIYFQGNSAPDKSGLPSDRFSAERTGGSVSTLTIQRTQQEDSAVYLCASSLSRNTYEQYFGPGTRLTVT.